The sequence of this T cell receptor beta chain was determined in a study of T cells in Graves' hyperthyroidism and ophthalmopathy. Study results and limitations: Also found in blood were most expanded thyroid clonotypes above 0.001.

The CDR3 has 15 amino acids. Trimming took 0 bases from V and 6 from J, leaving 12 bases between them. The germline CDR1 and CDR2 sequences are MNHEY and SVGAGI. Concerning this clonotype: Its antigen is as yet unknown.

RNA transcripts served as the template for amplifying TCR beta CDR3 regions. HTBI primers were employed in a first-round RT-PCR of the TCR CDR3. TCRdb reanalysed the multiplex PCR reads using MiXCR and keeps one entry per CDR3 protein. The profile shows around 360,000 distinct CDR3 sequences, about 15% of them singletons. Lactation, pregnancy, other autoimmune disease or uncontrolled infection excluded patients. Orbital computed tomography and thyroid ultrasound, together with serum TRAb and thyroxine and clinical symptoms, were used for diagnoses. PBMCs were sourced from less than 12 ml fresh peripheral blood.

The source material was blood. The chain couples TRBV6-5 to TRBJ2-1; D tentatively fits TRBD1 or TRBD2 (5 bases each). The sequence came from an older woman with Graves' ophthalmopathy. The CDR3 loop is CASSYSAGRSNEQFF. Written as DNA, the CDR3 is TGTGCCAGCAGTTACTCGGCAGGGAGAAGCAATGAGCAGTTCTTC.